The 5 T cell receptor beta chains listed next were all sequenced from one sample in a study of control samples from healthy donors and cancer patients. The protocol was immunoSEQ multiplex PCR, while the TCRdb copy is restricted to in-frame clones and leaves out a portion. Of over 85,000 clones listed, roughly 80% are singletons. The sequencing input was PBMCs. These receptors were taken from a man in his sixties or seventies with lung cancer.

Only a few counts were recorded for this clone. The chain uses TRBV19 and TRBJ1-5; the match to TRBD1 covers 9 bases. V was clipped by 3 bases and J by 3 bases; unmatched bases: 9. Germline V lookup: CDR1 LNHDA, CDR2 SQIVND (reference sequence). This CDR3 is 17 amino acids long. CDR3 sequence: CASSMKIGTGSNQPQHF. The CDR3 nucleotides read TGTGCCAGTAGTATGAAAATTGGGACAGGGTCCAATCAGCCCCAGCATTTT.

The chain combines TRBV2 with TRBJ2-7; D gene ambiguous. This CDR3 comprises 15 residues. Trimming left V 2 bases short and J 4 bases short, with 15 bases between. CDR1 is SNHLY and CDR2 is FYNNEI in the germline V gene. This chain's CDR3 is CASSELGFREYEQYF. CDR3 DNA: TGTGCCAGCAGTGAATTGGGGTTCCGAGAGTACGAGCAGTACTTC.

The J gene is TRBJ1-2, the V gene TRBV6-6, with a tentative D call TRBD1 (6 bases). Trimming pared 7 bases from V and 7 bases from J, leaving 19 bases between. The CDR3 loop spans 14 amino acids. In germline, CDR1 is MNHNY, CDR2 SVGAGI (reference sequence). In nucleotides, the CDR3 is TGTGCCAGCAATAACTTATGGGGGGCTGGTGGCTACACCTTC. Its protein is CASNNLWGAGGYTF.

This chain joins TRBV4-1 and TRBJ2-7, with 11 nucleotides matching TRBD1. The J segment lost 2 bases and the V segment lost 2 bases, leaving 2 bases of the junction unmatched. This CDR3 contains 15 residues. Germline V CDR1 and CDR2: MGHRA, YSYEKL. The CDR3 DNA sequence: TGCGCCAGCAGCCAACCGGGACAGGGGGCCTACGAGCAGTACTTC. Translating it yields CASSQPGQGAYEQYF.

The chain employs TRBV6-5 and TRBJ1-1, with D unclear. The V and J ends lost 7 bases and 1 base respectively, with 10 bases between them. Germline assignment: CDR1 MNHEY and CDR2 SVGAGI. CDR3 length equals 13 residues. The CDR3 loop reads CASNITPNTEAFF. The DNA of the CDR3 is TGTGCCAGCAACATAACACCGAACACTGAAGCTTTCTTT.